Listed below are T cell receptor beta chains from one sample, sequenced in a study of blood T cell repertoires in COVID-19. Sequencing used immunoSEQ multiplex PCR; TCRdb keeps in-frame clones, though not all of them. The table records 170,000 or so clones, approximately 90% of them present only once. Input material: peripheral blood. The receptor source for this set is a woman aged 70 to 79 with COVID-19, enrolled during active disease. Both conserved end residues are part of each CDR3. A D gene is named only where the DNA matches it firmly. Size values are once, few and many counts, or a class for expanded clones, and some rows have none.

V: TRBV19
D: TRBD2
J: TRBJ2-7
size: NA
DNA: TGTGCCAGTAGTCCCCGGCGAACTAGCGGGACCTACGAGCAGTACTTC
CDR3: CASSPRRTSGTYEQYF

V: TRBV29-1
D: NA
J: TRBJ1-1
size: NA
DNA: TGCAGCGTTGGTTTGTTCGGGGGCACTGAAGCTTTCTTT
CDR3: CSVGLFGGTEAFF

V: TRBV29-1
D: TRBD1
J: TRBJ1-2
size: NA
DNA: TGCAGCGTGATGGGACAGAACTATGGCTACACCTTC
CDR3: CSVMGQNYGYTF

V: TRBV19
D: TRBD1
J: TRBJ2-3
size: NA
DNA: TGTGCCAGTAGTCGGACAGGGGAAAGCACAGATACGCAGTATTTT
CDR3: CASSRTGESTDTQYF

V: TRBV2
D: TRBD2
J: TRBJ2-5
size: once
DNA: TGTGCCTTCCGGACTAGCGGGAGGGAGACCCAGTACTTC
CDR3: CAFRTSGRETQYF

V: TRBV19
D: NA
J: TRBJ1-5
size: once
DNA: TGTGCCAGTAGTCAGGGTTGGGGCAATCAGCCCCAGCATTTT
CDR3: CASSQGWGNQPQHF

V: TRBV20-1
D: NA
J: TRBJ1-6
size: few
DNA: TGCAGTGCTAGTCTAGACCGAAATTCACCCCTCCACTTT
CDR3: CSASLDRNSPLHF

V: TRBV4-1
D: NA
J: TRBJ1-2
size: NA
DNA: TGCGCCAGCAGACTGGGCGGTGGGAGGTCGAACTATGGCTACACCTTC
CDR3: CASRLGGGRSNYGYTF

V: TRBV5-1
D: NA
J: TRBJ2-7
size: NA
DNA: TGCGCCAGCAGCTTGGCAAGCTCCGAGCAGTACTTC
CDR3: CASSLASSEQYF

V: TRBV30
D: NA
J: TRBJ2-1
size: NA
DNA: TGTGCCAGCTCAGGGGGAACTAGCAGCAATGAGCAGTTCTTC
CDR3: CASSGGTSSNEQFF

V: TRBV19
D: TRBD1
J: TRBJ1-5
size: NA
DNA: TGTGCCAGTAGTGGACAGGGTGGATTAGTGCAGCCCCAGCATTTT
CDR3: CASSGQGGLVQPQHF

V: TRBV6-1
D: NA
J: TRBJ2-7
size: NA
DNA: TGTGCCAGCAGTGAAAGGGGGGGGAGGTACGAGCAGTACTTC
CDR3: CASSERGGRYEQYF

V: TRBV9
D: TRBD2
J: TRBJ2-1
size: NA
DNA: TGTGCCAGCAGCGTAGGGACTAGCGGGAGTGGGTACAATGAGCAGTTCTTC
CDR3: CASSVGTSGSGYNEQFF

V: TRBV6-5
D: NA
J: TRBJ2-5
size: NA
DNA: TGTGCCAGCAGTTACTCACAGGGGGGGCGGGAGACCCAGTACTTC
CDR3: CASSYSQGGRETQYF

V: TRBV5-1
D: NA
J: TRBJ1-4
size: NA
DNA: TGCGCCAGCAGCTTGATCGGCGAAGGGCGGGGGAAACTGTTTTTT
CDR3: CASSLIGEGRGKLFF

V: TRBV28
D: TRBD1
J: TRBJ2-7
size: NA
DNA: TGTGCCAGCAGTCCTGAAGGGACAGGGTCTTACGAGCAGTACTTC
CDR3: CASSPEGTGSYEQYF

V: TRBV7-9
D: NA
J: TRBJ1-4
size: NA
DNA: TGTGCCAGCAGCTTAGGACGGACAACTACAACTAATGAAAAACTGTTTTTT
CDR3: CASSLGRTTTTNEKLFF